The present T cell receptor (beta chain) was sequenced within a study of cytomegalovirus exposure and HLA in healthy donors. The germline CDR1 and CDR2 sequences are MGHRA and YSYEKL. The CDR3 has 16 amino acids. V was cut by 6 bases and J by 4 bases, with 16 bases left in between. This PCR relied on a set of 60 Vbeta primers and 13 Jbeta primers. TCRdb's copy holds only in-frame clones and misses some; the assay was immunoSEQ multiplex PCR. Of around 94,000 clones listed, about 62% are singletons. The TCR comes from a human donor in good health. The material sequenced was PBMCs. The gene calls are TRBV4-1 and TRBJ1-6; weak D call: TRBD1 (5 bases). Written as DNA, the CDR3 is TGCGCCAGCAGGCCCGGGCAGGGCCTTTATAATTCACCCCTCCACTTT. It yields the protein CASRPGQGLYNSPLHF.